What follows is one TCR beta chain and its context. Sequenced by immunoSEQ multiplex PCR; TCRdb stores in-frame clones only, minus some. The sample lists 450,000 to 500,000 clones, around four fifths occurring once. These data are taken from a study of shared clonotypes between healthy human individuals. The V gene's germline CDR1 is LGHNA and CDR2 YSLEER. The length of the CDR3 is 12 residues. V was trimmed by 4 bases and J by 6 bases, leaving 6 bases between them. Sequencing was done on a sample of PBMCs. This TCR was recovered from a woman between 40 and 50 years old in good health. Some clones in this sample may be carry-over from other donors' samples. The rearrangement uses TRBV4-3 and TRBJ2-2; tentatively, D is TRBD1 (5 bases). The CDR3 here is CASSRRAGELFF. CDR3 DNA: TGCGCCAGCAGCCGCAGGGCCGGGGAGCTGTTTTTT.